Below are 23 T cell receptor beta chains sequenced from a single sample in a study of breast tumors, draining lymph nodes, adjacent tissues. Axillary draining lymph nodes of breast cancer patients supplied the node samples. TCRdb re-derived calls from the multiplex PCR reads in MiXCR, one entry per CDR3 protein. The data show 130,000 or so distinct CDR3 sequences, approximately 30% seen once. Sequencing was performed on axillary lymph node tissue. The source of these receptors is a female donor with breast cancer. Some clones in this sample may be carry-over from other donors' samples.

This clonotype was seen many times. The chain has TRBV4-3 and TRBJ2-2, with D unclear. This CDR3 contains 17 residues. Germline V gives CDR1 LGHNA, CDR2 YSLEER. The germline V and J ends were trimmed by 0 bases and 0 bases, with 11 bases remaining between them. The CDR3 DNA reads TGCGCCAGCAGCCAAGATCCCGACGGTCCGAACACCGGGGAGCTGTTTTTT. It codes for CASSQDPDGPNTGELFF.

This clonotype was seen repeatedly, ten times or more. The J gene is TRBJ2-2, the V gene TRBV24-1; TRBD1 matches at 8 bases. V was clipped by 7 bases and J by 2 bases; unmatched bases: 14. The CDR3 is 18 residues long. CDR1 and CDR2 (germline): KGHDR, SFDVKD. The CDR3 is CATSAASPGTGNTGELFF. The CDR3 nucleotides are TGTGCCACCAGCGCGGCCTCGCCCGGGACAGGCAACACCGGGGAGCTGTTTTTT.

The chain couples TRBV7-9 to TRBJ2-5, with D tentatively TRBD2 (6 bases). In germline, CDR1 is SEHNR, CDR2 FQNEAQ (reference sequence). CDR3 length: 15 amino acids. With 5 bases removed from V and 3 bases from J, the gap between germline ends came to 16 bases. In nucleotides, the CDR3 is TGTGCCAGCAGCGTGACGACGGGGACTGAAGAGACCCAGTACTTC. Residues: CASSVTTGTEETQYF. Using reference TRBV7-9 and TRBJ2-5 for the parts outside the CDR3, the full variable domain is DTGVSQNPRHKITKRGQNVTFRCDPISEHNRLYWYRQTLGQGPEFLTYFQNEAQLEKSRLLSDRFSAERPKGSFSTLEIQRTEQGDSAMYLCASSVTTGTEETQYFGPGTRLLVL.

The chain is built from TRBV7-9 and TRBJ1-6; D unclear. The CDR3 is 16 amino acids. Germline V lookup: CDR1 SEHNR, CDR2 FQNEAQ (reference sequence). Trimming stripped 5 bases from V and 3 bases from J, with 14 bases between. DNA of the CDR3: TGTGCCAGCAGCCTCGAGGGTGCAAACTATAATTCACCCCTCCACTTT. It yields the protein CASSLEGANYNSPLHF.

This clonotype has at least ten counts. The chain is built from TRBV18 and TRBJ2-1; TRBD1 agrees at 10 bases. Germline V gives CDR1 KGHSH, CDR2 LQKENI. This CDR3 contains 17 residues. Unmatched junction bases numbered 8, after V lost 3 bases and J lost 3 bases. This CDR3 reads CASSPRQGAGIYNEQFF. The CDR3 bases are TGTGCCAGCTCACCCCGACAGGGGGCCGGCATCTACAATGAGCAGTTCTTC.

This clonotype was seen repeatedly, ten times or more. The chain links TRBV12-3 or TRBV12-4 to TRBJ2-5; 10 bases line up with TRBD2. CDR3 length: 15 residues. V shed 6 bases and J 7 bases; nucleotides not matched to a gene: 11. CDR3 DNA sequence: TGTGCCAGCAGACCCCGAAGCGGGGGGGCCGTGACCCAGTACTTC. Translating it yields CASRPRSGGAVTQYF.

In its sample, this clonotype was seen many times. CDR3 protein: CASSDSNSPLHF. CDR3 coding DNA: TGTGCCAGCAGTGACTCAAATTCACCCCTCCACTTT. The V call is TRBV2, the J call TRBJ1-6; no clear D. CDR1 is SNHLY and CDR2 is FYNNEI in the germline V gene. The CDR3 contains 12 residues. The ends were cut back, 3 bases at V and 7 bases at J, with 4 bases in the middle.

The rearrangement joins TRBV20-1 to TRBJ1-4; the match to TRBD1 covers 10 bases. Trimming cost V 5 bases and J 5 bases; bases outside gene matches: 26. The V gene's germline CDR1 is DFQATT and CDR2 SNEGSKA (reference sequence). CDR3 size: 21 residues. This CDR3 reads CSAHTPAWDRGFWGSNEKLFF. The CDR3 DNA reads TGCAGTGCTCATACTCCCGCCTGGGACAGGGGATTTTGGGGATCAAATGAAAAACTGTTTTTT.

This clonotype was seen only once. The V call is TRBV14, the J call TRBJ2-7; tentatively, D is TRBD2 (5 bases). The CDR3 is made up of 17 amino acids. Trimming cost V 5 bases and J 4 bases, with 24 bases left between them. CDR1 and CDR2 from the germline V gene are SGHDN and FVKESK. The CDR3 DNA reads TGTGCCAGCAGCTCTCCAGGAAAGGGAGCCCCCCCATACGAGCAGTACGTC. This translates into CASSSPGKGAPPYEQYV.

This clonotype was observed at least ten times. The rearrangement uses TRBV7-3 and TRBJ2-1, with D uncertain. This CDR3 contains 16 residues. Germline lookup yields CDR1 SGHTA and CDR2 FQGTGA. Trimming took off 5 bases at V and 6 bases at J, with 20 bases between the two ends. The CDR3 reads CASSLASDRWGNEQFF. The CDR3 DNA reads TGTGCCAGCAGCCTGGCAAGCGACCGCTGGGGCAATGAGCAGTTCTTC.

This clonotype showed up just a few times. This chain joins TRBV10-1 and TRBJ1-3, with D uncertain. CDR1 is WNHNN, CDR2 SYGVQD, per germline (reference sequence). The length of the CDR3 is 14 residues. Trimming pared 3 bases from V and 4 bases from J, leaving 10 bases between. The CDR3 DNA reads TGCGCCAGCAGTGATCCGGGGAACGGAAACACCATATATTTT. Protein product: CASSDPGNGNTIYF.

This clonotype was recorded once. J is TRBJ2-7 and V is TRBV11-2, with TRBD1 identical over 9 bases. The CDR3 has 14 amino acids. CDR1 and CDR2 from the germline V gene are SGHAT and FQNNGV. With 5 bases clipped from V and 5 bases from J, the junction kept 7 bases outside the gene matches. CDR3 sequence: CASSMGQGNHEQYF. The CDR3, as DNA: TGTGCCAGCAGCATGGGACAGGGTAACCACGAGCAGTACTTC.

The J gene is TRBJ2-3, the V gene TRBV9, with D tentatively TRBD1 or TRBD2 (6 bases each). The CDR3 consists of 15 residues. The germline CDR1 and CDR2 sequences are SGDLS and YYNGEE. The ends were cut back, 0 bases at V and 2 bases at J, with 10 bases in the middle. CDR3 loop: CASSVGGGNTDTQYF. The CDR3 bases are TGTGCCAGCAGCGTAGGAGGGGGGAACACAGATACGCAGTATTTT.

In regard to this clonotype: A much larger clone lies a single base off, so this may be a read error. V gene TRBV12-3 or TRBV12-4 combines with J gene TRBJ2-4, with 7 positions matching TRBD1. The CDR3 is 13 residues long. The CDR3 spells CAGSLGDRHIQYF. The CDR3 nucleotides are TGTGCCGGCAGTTTAGGGGACAGACACATTCAGTACTTC.

This clonotype appeared many times. The chain joins TRBV6-5 to TRBJ2-7; D is ambiguous. Germline V CDR1 and CDR2: MNHEY, SVGAGI. Trimming shortened V by 5 bases and J by 2 bases, and 16 bases separated the two germline ends. This CDR3 is 15 amino acids long. In DNA, the CDR3 is TGTGCCAGCAGTCACGGATCCTACTTCCCCTACGAGCAGTACTTC. Encoded protein: CASSHGSYFPYEQYF.

This clonotype was counted only a few times. At one end the junction does not follow the germline gene, possibly because of a read error. The CDR3 reads CSASDQLGGSTF. CDR3 coding DNA: TGCAGTGCTAGTGACCAGCTGGGTGGCTCCACCTTC. This chain uses TRBV20-1 with TRBJ1-2; D gene ambiguous. The CDR3 contains 12 residues. Germline V gene lookup returns CDR1 DFQATT and CDR2 SNEGSKA (reference sequence).

This clonotype was observed many times. The gene calls are TRBV5-6 and TRBJ2-1; 7 bases are shared with TRBD1. CDR3 length: 16 residues. CDR1 and CDR2 from the germline V gene are SGHDT and YYEEEE. Losses at the gene ends were 0 bases for V and 6 bases for J; bases not matched to a gene: 9. The CDR3 nucleotides are TGTGCCAGCAGCTTGGGACAGGGACGTTTCGGCAATGAGCAGTTCTTC. Its protein product is CASSLGQGRFGNEQFF.

There are many counts of this clonotype. This chain joins TRBV28 and TRBJ1-2; D is ambiguous. Deletions cut 7 bases from V and 5 bases from J, with 11 bases between. The CDR3 has 12 residues. From germline, CDR1 is MDHEN and CDR2 SYDVKM. The CDR3 region is CASTDLLYGYTF. The CDR3 nucleotides are TGTGCCAGCACCGACCTCTTATATGGCTACACCTTC.

This clonotype was seen a few times. Given a much more abundant clone one base away, this may be a read error. This chain joins TRBV30 and TRBJ2-5; 9 bases align to TRBD1. The CDR3 extends over 14 amino acids. Germline V lookup: CDR1 GTSNPN, CDR2 SVGIG (reference sequence). The DNA of the CDR3 is TGTGCCTGGAGTGTCGGACAGGGGCAAGAGGCCCAGTACTTC. This encodes CAWSVGQGQEAQYF.

This chain joins TRBV4-3 and TRBJ2-5; a possible D gene is TRBD1 (6 bases). V was cut by 6 bases and J by 5 bases, with 19 bases left in between. The CDR3 sequence is 15 residues long. CDR1 is LGHNA, CDR2 YSLEER, per germline. CDR3 region: CASRSGQNTGETQYF. CDR3 in DNA: TGCGCCAGCAGGTCGGGACAAAACACCGGGGAGACCCAGTACTTC.

About this clonotype itself: This may be a read error, as it is one base from a much larger clone. This chain joins TRBV20-1 and TRBJ2-1; D unresolved. The germline gives CDR1 DFQATT, CDR2 SNEGSKA (reference sequence). The V gene lost 3 bases and the J gene lost 15 bases, with 21 bases spanning the gap. The CDR3 totals 13 residues. This CDR3 reads CSASIPENPPPFF. The CDR3 nucleotides are TGCAGTGCTAGTATTCCGGAAAACCCGCCGCCGTTCTTC.

This clonotype has ten or more counts. The rearrangement links TRBV4-3 to TRBJ2-3; no definite D call. CDR1 is LGHNA and CDR2 is YSLEER in the germline V gene. The CDR3 is made up of 16 amino acids. Trimming stripped 0 bases from V and 1 base from J, with 11 bases between. The CDR3 reads CASSQDAPKGTDTQYF. The CDR3 bases are TGCGCCAGCAGCCAAGATGCCCCAAAAGGCACAGATACGCAGTATTTT.

This clonotype was recorded at least ten times. J is TRBJ1-2 and V is TRBV6-1, with D perhaps TRBD1 (5 bases). V was cut by 7 bases and J by 4 bases, with 13 bases left in between. CDR3 length: 13 amino acids. Germline V gene data show CDR1 as MNHNS and CDR2 as SASEGT. In nucleotides, the CDR3 is TGTGCCAGCAAAGAAGGGGTTGCCTATGGCTACACCTTC. Translated, it gives CASKEGVAYGYTF.